This is a list of T cell receptor beta chains from one sample in a study of CD8 T cells in Susac syndrome. One entry per CDR3 protein results from TCRdb running MiXCR on the immunoSEQ multiplex PCR reads. The sample contains some 300,000 distinct CDR3 sequences, roughly 90% of which appear only once. The specimen sequenced was CD8+ T cells from PBMCs. These receptors were collected from a human donor with multiple sclerosis. Each CDR3 is given with its conserved first and last residue.

>TRBV3-1
CASSRDGHVDNEQFF
>TRBV29-1
CSVETGTPYEQYF
>TRBV27
CASSLSQGAGEQFF
>TRBV2
CASSEEGQGYYGYTF
>TRBV28
CASSLDRLLSSYEQYF
>TRBV6-5
CASSYWPQMYEQYF
>TRBV9
CASSPTWGHEQFF
>TRBV13
CASSQEGTRPSGQFF
>TRBV23-1
CASSSNGQRYEQYF
>TRBV6-6
CASSYADTYTGELFF
>TRBV27
CASVLSHRGNTIYF
>TRBV10-3
CAISDPSLAGGVDTQYF
>TRBV4-3
CASSQGTTSPLHF
>TRBV7-2
CASSINPLANYGYTF
>TRBV4-3
CASSQGVRDTQYF
>TRBV20-1
CSATTGTRVTETQYF
>TRBV9
CASSRSSETQYF
>TRBV29-1
CTLDRNYGYTF
>TRBV30
CAWSEGRGGMNTEAFF
>TRBV6-1
CASNGGTSYEQYF
>TRBV11-2
CASSGGGAEQYF
>TRBV19
CASGHGATRTDTQYF
>TRBV7-9
CASSLQTERQFF
>TRBV20-1
CSARLANQRQPQHF
>TRBV9
CASSRGSGSSYEQYF
>TRBV28
CASSFRRVGEKLFF
>TRBV27
CASSLWTNTGELFF
>TRBV5-1
CASSLGTDNNQPQHF